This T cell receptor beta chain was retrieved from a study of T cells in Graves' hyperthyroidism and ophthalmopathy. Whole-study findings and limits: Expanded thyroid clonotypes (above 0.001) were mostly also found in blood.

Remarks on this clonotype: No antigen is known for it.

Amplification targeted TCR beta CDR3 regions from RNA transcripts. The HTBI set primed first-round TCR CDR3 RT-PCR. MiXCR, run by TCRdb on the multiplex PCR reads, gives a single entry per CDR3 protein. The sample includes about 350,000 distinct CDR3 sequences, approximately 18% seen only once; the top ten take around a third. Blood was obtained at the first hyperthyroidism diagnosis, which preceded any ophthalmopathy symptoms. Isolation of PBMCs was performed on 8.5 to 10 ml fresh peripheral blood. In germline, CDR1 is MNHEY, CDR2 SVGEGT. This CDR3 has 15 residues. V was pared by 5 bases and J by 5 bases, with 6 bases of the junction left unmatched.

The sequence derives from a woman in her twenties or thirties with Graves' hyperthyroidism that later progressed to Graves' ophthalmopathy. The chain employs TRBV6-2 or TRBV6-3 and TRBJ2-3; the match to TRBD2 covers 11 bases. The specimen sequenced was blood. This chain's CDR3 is CASSRSGRAQDTQYF. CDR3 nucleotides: TGTGCCAGCAGTCGTAGCGGGAGGGCCCAAGATACGCAGTATTTT.